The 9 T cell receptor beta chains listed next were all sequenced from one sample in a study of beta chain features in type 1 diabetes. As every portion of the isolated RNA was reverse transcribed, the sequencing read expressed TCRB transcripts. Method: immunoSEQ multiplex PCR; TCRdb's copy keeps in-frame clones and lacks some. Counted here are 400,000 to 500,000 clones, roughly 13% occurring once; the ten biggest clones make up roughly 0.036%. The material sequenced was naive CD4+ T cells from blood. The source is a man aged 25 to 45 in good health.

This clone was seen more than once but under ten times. CDR3 sequence: CASSRTGSYGYTF. The CDR3 coding sequence is TGTGCCAGCAGTAGGACAGGGTCATACGGCTACACCTTC. V and J are TRBV2 and TRBJ1-2; 8 nucleotides match TRBD1. With 5 bases clipped from V and 8 bases from J, the junction kept 7 bases outside the gene matches. This CDR3 comprises 13 residues. Germline V gene lookup returns CDR1 SNHLY and CDR2 FYNNEI. The full variable domain, with the rest looked up from reference TRBV2 and TRBJ1-2, is EPEVTQTPSHQVTQMGQEVILRCVPISNHLYFYWYRQILGQKVEFLVSFYNNEISEKSEIFDDQFSVERPDGSNFTLKIRSTKLEDSAMYFCASSRTGSYGYTFGSGTRLTVV.

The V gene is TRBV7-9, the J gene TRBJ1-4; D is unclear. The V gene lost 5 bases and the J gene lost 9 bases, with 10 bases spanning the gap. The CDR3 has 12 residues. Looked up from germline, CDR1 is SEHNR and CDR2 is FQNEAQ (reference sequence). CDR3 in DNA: TGTGCCAGCAGCCCTCAGGTCCAAAAACTGTTTTTT. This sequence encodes CASSPQVQKLFF.

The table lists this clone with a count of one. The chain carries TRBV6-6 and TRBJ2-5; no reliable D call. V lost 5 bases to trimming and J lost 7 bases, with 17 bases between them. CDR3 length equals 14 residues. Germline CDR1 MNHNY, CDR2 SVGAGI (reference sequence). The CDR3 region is CASSPTGSDVTQYF. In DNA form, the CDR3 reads TGTGCCAGCAGTCCGACTGGGTCGGACGTGACCCAGTACTTC.

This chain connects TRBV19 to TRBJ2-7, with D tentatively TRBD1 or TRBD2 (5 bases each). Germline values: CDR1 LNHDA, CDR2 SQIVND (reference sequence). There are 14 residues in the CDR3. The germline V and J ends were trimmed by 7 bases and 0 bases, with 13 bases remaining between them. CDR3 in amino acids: CASKRDGSSYEQYF. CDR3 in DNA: TGTGCCAGTAAAAGGGACGGTAGCTCCTACGAGCAGTACTTC.

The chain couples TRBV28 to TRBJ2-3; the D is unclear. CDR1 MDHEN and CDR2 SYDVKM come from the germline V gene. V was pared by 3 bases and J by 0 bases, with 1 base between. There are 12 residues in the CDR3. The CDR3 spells CASSLSTDTQYF. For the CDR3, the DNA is TGTGCCAGCAGTTTGAGCACAGATACGCAGTATTTT.

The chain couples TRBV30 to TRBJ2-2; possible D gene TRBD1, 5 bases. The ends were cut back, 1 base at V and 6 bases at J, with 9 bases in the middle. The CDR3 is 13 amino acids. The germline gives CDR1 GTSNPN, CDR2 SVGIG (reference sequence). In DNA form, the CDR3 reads TGTGCCTGGAGTGCGCAGGGTTCCGGGGAGCTGTTTTTT. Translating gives CAWSAQGSGELFF.

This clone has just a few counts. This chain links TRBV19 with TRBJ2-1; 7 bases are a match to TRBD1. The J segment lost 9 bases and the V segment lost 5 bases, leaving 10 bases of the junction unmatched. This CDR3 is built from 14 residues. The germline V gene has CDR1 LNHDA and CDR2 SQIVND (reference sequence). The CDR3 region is CASSYKGAVGEQFF. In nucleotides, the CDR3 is TGTGCCAGTAGTTACAAGGGGGCGGTTGGTGAGCAGTTCTTC.

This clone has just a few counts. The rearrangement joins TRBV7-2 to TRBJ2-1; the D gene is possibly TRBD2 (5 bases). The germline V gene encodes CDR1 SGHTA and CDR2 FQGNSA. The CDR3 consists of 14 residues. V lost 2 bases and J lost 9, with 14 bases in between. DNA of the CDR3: TGTGCCAGCAGCTTAACAGTGGGAGTGGGTGAGCAGTTCTTC. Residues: CASSLTVGVGEQFF.

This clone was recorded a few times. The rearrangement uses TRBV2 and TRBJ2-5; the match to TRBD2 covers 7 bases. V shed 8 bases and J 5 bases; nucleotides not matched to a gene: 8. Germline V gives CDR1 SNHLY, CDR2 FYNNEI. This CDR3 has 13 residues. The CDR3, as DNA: TGTGCCAGCCCTAGCGGAACGGGGGAGACCCAGTACTTC. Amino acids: CASPSGTGETQYF.